Presented here are 24 T cell receptor beta chains from one specimen sequenced in a study of T cells after yellow fever vaccination. MiXCR, applied by TCRdb to the 5' RACE reads, yields one record per CDR3 protein. The sample consists of roughly 250,000 distinct CDR3 sequences, about an eighth of them appearing once. Sequences were derived from CD4+ T cells sorted from PBMCs, sampled 45 days after the yellow fever booster vaccination. The receptors shown here come from a man aged 25 to 45 who received the YFV17D yellow fever vaccine.

The chain has TRBV30 and TRBJ1-1, with unresolved D. There are 15 residues in the CDR3. V gave up 0 bases and J gave up 0 bases, with 11 bases separating them. The V gene's germline CDR1 is GTSNPN and CDR2 SVGIG (reference sequence). The CDR3 DNA follows: TGTGCCTGGAGTGTAGCAGGTTACATGAACACTGAAGCTTTCTTT. It translates to CAWSVAGYMNTEAFF.

This chain uses TRBV6-2 or TRBV6-3 with TRBJ2-7; TRBD2 aligns across 12 bases. After removal of 7 bases from V and 7 bases from J, the junction contained 8 bases not matched to a gene. Germline values: CDR1 MNHEY, CDR2 SVGEGT. The CDR3 runs to 14 residues. The CDR3 region is CASKGLAGLWEQYF. CDR3 nucleotide sequence: TGTGCCAGCAAGGGACTAGCGGGTCTTTGGGAGCAGTACTTC.

This clonotype appeared a few times. The chain recombines TRBV6-5 with TRBJ1-5; 7 bases line up with TRBD1. Trimming cost V 7 bases and J 5 bases; bases outside gene matches: 5. The CDR3 consists of 13 residues. Germline CDR1 reads MNHEY; CDR2 reads SVGAGI. Here the CDR3 DNA reads TGTGCCAGCATGCTTACAGGGGATCAGCCCCAGCATTTT. Translated, it gives CASMLTGDQPQHF.

Of note for this clonotype: A much larger clone is a single base away; this may be a read error. The chain employs TRBV28 and TRBJ2-7; either TRBD1 or TRBD2 may supply D (6 bases each). Per the germline V gene, CDR1 is MDHEN and CDR2 is SYDVKM. The CDR3 sequence is 14 residues long. V shed 7 bases and J shed 2 bases, with 15 bases lying between them. This chain's CDR3 is CASKRQEGPYEQYF. CDR3 nucleotides: TGTGCCAGCAAAAGACAGGAGGGTCCCTACGAGCAGTACTTC.

This clonotype has only a few counts. The rearrangement links TRBV7-6 to TRBJ2-3, with D unclear. Germline V gives CDR1 SGHVS, CDR2 FNYEAQ. V shed 1 base and J shed 6 bases, with 8 bases lying between them. The CDR3 length is 13 residues. Written as DNA, the CDR3 is TGTGCCAGCAGCTTAGATACTGGGGATACGCAGTATTTT. This encodes CASSLDTGDTQYF.

This clonotype has at least ten counts. The J gene is TRBJ2-1, the V gene TRBV27, with 13 bases lining up with TRBD2. The germline V gene has CDR1 MNHEY and CDR2 SMNVEV (reference sequence). The CDR3 totals 14 residues. Trimming cost V 6 bases and J 6 bases; bases outside gene matches: 2. The CDR3 sequence: CASRRTSGSNEQFF. Written as DNA, the CDR3 is TGTGCCAGCAGGAGGACTAGCGGGAGCAATGAGCAGTTCTTC.

J is TRBJ2-5 and V is TRBV7-2, with 8 bases identical to TRBD2. This CDR3 comprises 14 residues. The V segment lost 7 bases and the J segment 4 bases; nucleotides outside the gene matches: 8. The germline V gene encodes CDR1 SGHTA and CDR2 FQGNSA. CDR3 nucleotides: TGTGCCAGCAATTCCGGAGCGGGAGTAGAGACCCAGTACTTC. Translation gives CASNSGAGVETQYF.

The chain carries TRBV7-8 and TRBJ1-2, with D perhaps TRBD1 (5 bases). Germline CDR1 and CDR2: SGHVS and FQNEAQ. Between the trimmed V and J ends, which lost 1 base and 2 bases, there was a span of 14 bases. This CDR3 spans 16 amino acids. The CDR3 loop reads CASSLEGGGFNYGYTF. DNA of the CDR3: TGTGCCAGCAGCTTAGAAGGCGGGGGATTCAACTATGGCTACACCTTC.

The CDR3 spells CASSLQGNEKLFF. The CDR3 region has the DNA TGTGCCAGCAGCTTACAGGGGAATGAAAAACTGTTTTTT. This chain connects TRBV5-4 to TRBJ1-4, with 7 bases fitting TRBD1. J gave up 5 bases and V 2 bases, and 0 bases lay outside the gene matches. The CDR3 consists of 13 residues. Germline assignment: CDR1 SGHNT and CDR2 YYREEE (reference sequence).

This chain links TRBV20-1 with TRBJ1-1; a possible D gene is TRBD1 (6 bases). V was shortened by 0 bases and J by 2 bases, with 16 bases between the two germline ends. Germline V gene lookup returns CDR1 DFQATT and CDR2 SNEGSKA (reference sequence). This CDR3 has 16 residues. The CDR3 bases are TGCAGTGCTAGAGATCGCCGGGGCAGGGGAAACACTGAAGCTTTCTTT. It is translated as CSARDRRGRGNTEAFF.

In DNA, the CDR3 is TGTGCCAGCAGCCTCGGACTAGCGGTTTTCAGGGAGACCCAGTACTTC. This translates into CASSLGLAVFRETQYF. The gene calls are TRBV6-1 and TRBJ2-5; TRBD2 matches at 10 bases. The trim removed 6 bases at V and 5 bases at J, leaving 12 bases unmatched. The CDR3 has 16 amino acids. The V gene's germline CDR1 is MNHNS and CDR2 SASEGT.

The chain has TRBV3-1 and TRBJ2-1; 11 nucleotides agree with TRBD2. Germline V gene lookup returns CDR1 LGHDT and CDR2 YNNKEL (reference sequence). The length of the CDR3 is 15 residues. Germline trimming cut 4 bases from V and 11 bases from J; bases unmatched to any gene: 10. DNA of the CDR3: TGTGCCAGCAGCCCCCGCCGGGTAGCGGGAGGGCAGCAGTTCTTC. Translation gives CASSPRRVAGGQQFF.

This clonotype was recorded many times. The rearrangement joins TRBV20-1 to TRBJ1-4, with D uncertain. Trimming took 4 bases from V and 7 from J, leaving 13 bases between them. Germline assignment: CDR1 DFQATT and CDR2 SNEGSKA (reference sequence). The CDR3 loop spans 13 amino acids. The CDR3 spells CSAKEGWPEKLFF. In DNA, the CDR3 is TGCAGTGCTAAGGAGGGATGGCCTGAAAAACTGTTTTTT.

This clonotype was detected once. This sequence joins TRBV7-2 and TRBJ2-3; no definite D call. The CDR3 extends over 11 amino acids. Germline assignment: CDR1 SGHTA and CDR2 FQGNSA. Deletions cut 8 bases from V and 0 bases from J, with 3 bases between. The CDR3 DNA reads TGTGCCAGCTTAAGCACAGATACGCAGTATTTT. Residues: CASLSTDTQYF.

This clonotype has ten or more counts. This sequence joins TRBV6-2 or TRBV6-3 and TRBJ2-2; D ambiguous. CDR1 and CDR2 (germline): MNHEY, SVGEGT. The CDR3 spans 15 residues. The V gene lost 0 bases and the J gene lost 6 bases, with 11 bases spanning the gap. As DNA, the CDR3 is TGTGCCAGCAGTTACTCGTCAGTGGTCCCCGGGGAGCTGTTTTTT. It is translated as CASSYSSVVPGELFF.

Only a few counts were recorded for this clonotype. The chain recombines TRBV7-2 with TRBJ2-5; D gene unclear. The CDR3 is made up of 15 amino acids. The V gene's germline CDR1 is SGHTA and CDR2 FQGNSA. The V end lost 3 bases, the J end lost 1 base, and 12 bases lay between the germline ends. The CDR3 DNA reads as TGTGCCAGCAGCTTGTTGGCGACCTTCCAAGAGACCCAGTACTTC. Encoded protein: CASSLLATFQETQYF.

The V and J genes are TRBV24-1 and TRBJ2-2; 8 nucleotides align to TRBD1. CDR3 length: 15 residues. The trim removed 6 bases at V and 1 base at J, leaving 3 bases unmatched. Germline CDR1 and CDR2: KGHDR and SFDVKD. The CDR3, as DNA: TGTGCCACCAGTACCGGGACAGGGAACACCGGGGAGCTGTTTTTT. As protein: CATSTGTGNTGELFF.

In regard to this clonotype: A much larger clone is a single base away; this may be a read error. The gene calls are TRBV29-1 and TRBJ2-5; 8 nucleotides line up with TRBD2. V gave up 5 bases and J gave up 5 bases; unmatched junction bases: 7. Germline CDR1 and CDR2: SQVTM and ANQGSEA. There are 13 residues in the CDR3. CDR3 region: CSVMREVIETQYF. The DNA for the CDR3 is TGCAGCGTTATGCGGGAGGTAATTGAGACCCAGTACTTC.

The chain joins TRBV5-6 to TRBJ2-1; no definite D call. V gave up 1 base and J gave up 8 bases, with 13 bases separating them. Per the germline V gene, CDR1 is SGHDT and CDR2 is YYEEEE. The CDR3 is made up of 14 amino acids. The CDR3 protein is CASSLFFSADEQFF. The CDR3 DNA sequence: TGTGCCAGCAGCTTGTTCTTTTCTGCGGATGAGCAGTTCTTC.

V and J are TRBV5-1 and TRBJ2-5; TRBD2 matches 9 bases. V shed 2 bases and J 4 bases; nucleotides not matched to a gene: 6. The CDR3 is made up of 15 amino acids. The germline gives CDR1 SGHRS, CDR2 YFSETQ. This CDR3 is CASSFGTSPSETQYF. In DNA form, the CDR3 reads TGCGCCAGCAGCTTTGGGACTAGCCCATCAGAGACCCAGTACTTC.

The J gene is TRBJ2-7, the V gene TRBV6-6; 7 bases are a match to TRBD1. This CDR3 spans 13 amino acids. With V trimmed by 10 bases and J by 2 bases, 8 bases remained unmatched. Germline V lookup: CDR1 MNHNY, CDR2 SVGAGI (reference sequence). The CDR3 sequence is CATQPGQTYEQYF. CDR3 bases: TGTGCCACGCAACCGGGACAGACCTACGAGCAGTACTTC.

This clonotype was seen ten or more times. The rearrangement joins TRBV3-1 to TRBJ2-7; tentative D call: TRBD1 (6 bases). The CDR3 consists of 16 residues. Between the trimmed V and J ends, which lost 4 bases and 4 bases, there was a span of 20 bases. Germline assignment: CDR1 LGHDT and CDR2 YNNKEL (reference sequence). This CDR3 reads CASSPDVVGHLYEQYF. The CDR3 bases are TGTGCCAGCAGCCCTGATGTCGTGGGACACCTTTACGAGCAGTACTTC.

The V call is TRBV29-1, the J call TRBJ2-5; D call uncertain. The V end was cut by 5 bases, the J end by 0 bases, with 10 bases between. This CDR3 is built from 13 residues. Looked up from germline, CDR1 is SQVTM and CDR2 is ANQGSEA. The CDR3 DNA sequence: TGCAGCGTTTGGATAGGGAACCAAGAGACCCAGTACTTC. Its translation: CSVWIGNQETQYF.

The genes are TRBV20-1 and TRBJ2-7; D unresolved. There are 15 residues in the CDR3. The germline V gene encodes CDR1 DFQATT and CDR2 SNEGSKA (reference sequence). V lost 5 bases, J lost 3 bases, and 20 bases lay in between. CDR3 nucleotide sequence: TGCAGTGCTCCTCAGTCGGTGCCACCATACTACGAGCAGTACTTC. Its protein is CSAPQSVPPYYEQYF.